Shown below are 8 T cell receptor beta chains from a single sample sequenced in a study of control samples from healthy donors and cancer patients. Clones were sequenced by immunoSEQ multiplex PCR, and TCRdb holds only the in-frame ones, with some missing. The sample carries tens of thousands of clones, roughly 85% recorded once. The sequenced sample consisted of PBMCs. The receptor set was obtained from a man aged 60-69 years with head and neck cancer.

The chain couples TRBV6-5 to TRBJ1-2; no clear D. The V gene lost 0 bases and the J gene lost 5 bases, with 7 bases spanning the gap. The CDR3 loop spans 13 amino acids. CDR1 is MNHEY and CDR2 is SVGAGI in the germline V gene. The CDR3 DNA reads TGTGCCAGCAGTTACTCGGGGAGGTATGGCTACACCTTC. Translating it yields CASSYSGRYGYTF.

The chain links TRBV12-3 or TRBV12-4 to TRBJ1-2; D perhaps matches TRBD1 (5 bases). Between the trimmed V and J ends, which lost 5 bases and 8 bases, there was a span of 15 bases. This CDR3 has 13 amino acids. Here the CDR3 reads CASSTRQTSGYTF. The CDR3 DNA reads as TGTGCCAGCAGTACCCGACAGACTAGCGGCTACACCTTC.

This clone was counted a single time. The chain carries TRBV19 and TRBJ1-5; TRBD1 is a possible D gene (6 bases). Germline CDR1 LNHDA, CDR2 SQIVND (reference sequence). The CDR3 has 14 residues. Between the trimmed V and J ends, which lost 4 bases and 4 bases, there was a span of 11 bases. CDR3 amino acids: CASSTAGTNQPQHF. The CDR3 DNA sequence: TGTGCCAGTAGTACTGCGGGGACAAATCAGCCCCAGCATTTT. Looking up the rest from reference TRBV19 and TRBJ1-5 gives the full variable domain: DGGITQSPKYLFRKEGQNVTLSCEQNLNHDAMYWYRQDPGQGLRLIYYSQIVNDFQKGDIAEGYSVSREKKESFPLTVTSAQKNPTAFYLCASSTAGTNQPQHFGDGTRLSIL.

V usage is TRBV5-1 and J usage is TRBJ2-5; the match to TRBD2 covers 8 bases. Germline-derived CDR1 and CDR2 are SGHRS and YFSETQ. CDR3 length equals 17 residues. V was pared by 4 bases and J by 1 base, with 12 bases of the junction left unmatched. The CDR3 nucleotides read TGCGCCAGCAGCCACGGGGCGGGAGGAAAGACCCAAGAGACCCAGTACTTC. Protein product: CASSHGAGGKTQETQYF. Full variable domain (missing parts from reference TRBV5-1 and TRBJ2-5): KAGVTQTPRYLIKTRGQQVTLSCSPISGHRSVSWYQQTPGQGLQFLFEYFSETQRNKGNFPGRFSGRQFSNSRSEMNVSTLELGDSALYLCASSHGAGGKTQETQYFGPGTRLLVL.

The V gene is TRBV4-3, the J gene TRBJ2-2; 7 bases fit TRBD2. Per germline, CDR1 LGHNA and CDR2 YSLEER. The J segment lost 5 bases and the V segment lost 3 bases, leaving 9 bases of the junction unmatched. The CDR3 covers 16 residues. The CDR3 reads CASSQWIGGSTGELFF. In DNA, the CDR3 is TGCGCCAGCAGCCAGTGGATAGGCGGGAGTACCGGGGAGCTGTTTTTT.

The chain couples TRBV25-1 to TRBJ2-7; the D gene is possibly TRBD2 (5 bases). Germline lookup yields CDR1 MGHDK and CDR2 SYGVNS. This CDR3 has 16 residues. V was clipped by 1 base and J by 0 bases, with 13 bases between them. The chain's CDR3 is CASSELLVGNSYEQYF. The DNA for the CDR3 is TGTGCCAGCAGTGAATTACTAGTCGGAAACTCCTACGAGCAGTACTTC.

In its sample, this clone was seen a few times. This chain joins TRBV28 and TRBJ2-7; D remains ambiguous. Deletions cut 10 bases from V and 2 bases from J, with 12 bases between. From germline, CDR1 is MDHEN and CDR2 SYDVKM. The CDR3 contains 12 residues. This chain's CDR3 is CAITQGAYEQYF. CDR3 in DNA: TGTGCCATAACCCAAGGAGCCTACGAGCAGTACTTC.

The chain couples TRBV4-3 to TRBJ2-7, with unresolved D. This CDR3 is built from 15 residues. Trimming left V 0 bases short and J 6 bases short, with 15 bases between. Germline V gene data show CDR1 as LGHNA and CDR2 as YSLEER. As DNA, the CDR3 is TGCGCCAGCAGCCAAGATTGGGGTCTACCTCGCGAGCAGTACTTC. Amino acids: CASSQDWGLPREQYF.